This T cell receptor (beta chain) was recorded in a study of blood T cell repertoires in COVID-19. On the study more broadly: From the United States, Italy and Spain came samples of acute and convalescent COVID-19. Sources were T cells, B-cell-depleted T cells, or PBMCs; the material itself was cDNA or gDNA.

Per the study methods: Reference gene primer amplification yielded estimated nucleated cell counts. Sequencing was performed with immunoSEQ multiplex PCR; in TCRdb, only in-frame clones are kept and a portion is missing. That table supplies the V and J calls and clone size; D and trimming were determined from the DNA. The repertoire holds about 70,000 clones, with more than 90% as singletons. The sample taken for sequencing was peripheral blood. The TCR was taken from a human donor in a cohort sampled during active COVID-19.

CDR3 residues: CASSSLGEGLYGYTF. In nucleotides, the CDR3 is TGCGCCAGCAGCAGTCTCGGTGAGGGTCTCTATGGCTACACCTTC. This chain uses TRBV5-1 with TRBJ1-2, with unresolved D. With 4 bases removed from V and 4 bases from J, the gap between germline ends came to 17 bases. The length of the CDR3 is 15 residues. Germline CDR1 SGHRS, CDR2 YFSETQ. Using reference TRBV5-1 and TRBJ1-2 for the parts outside the CDR3, the full variable domain is KAGVTQTPRYLIKTRGQQVTLSCSPISGHRSVSWYQQTPGQGLQFLFEYFSETQRNKGNFPGRFSGRQFSNSRSEMNVSTLELGDSALYLCASSSLGEGLYGYTFGSGTRLTVV.